Below are 16 T cell receptor beta chains sequenced from a single sample in a study of T cells in Graves' hyperthyroidism and ophthalmopathy. The TCR beta CDR3 regions underwent amplification using RNA transcripts as the source. The HTBI set primed first-round TCR CDR3 RT-PCR. Each CDR3 protein is one row after TCRdb ran MiXCR on the multiplex PCR reads. Of a few hundred thousand distinct CDR3 sequences listed, about 15% are singletons. The specimen sequenced was blood. All receptors derive from a woman aged 45-65 years with Graves' hyperthyroidism that later progressed to Graves' ophthalmopathy.

This clonotype was found a few times. The chain recombines TRBV9 with TRBJ2-2; 9 bases match TRBD2. Per germline, CDR1 SGDLS and CDR2 YYNGEE. The V gene end was trimmed by 2 bases and the J gene end by 1 base; junction bases not matched to a gene: 3. The CDR3 totals 16 residues. The CDR3 DNA is TGTGCCAGCAGCGTGGGACTAGCCGAGAACACCGGGGAGCTGTTTTTT. Its translation: CASSVGLAENTGELFF.

This clonotype was observed many times. The chain joins TRBV2 to TRBJ2-4, with D perhaps assigned TRBD1 or TRBD2 (5 bases each). CDR3 length equals 13 residues. The V gene lost 6 bases and the J gene lost 4 bases, with 10 bases spanning the gap. The germline CDR1 and CDR2 sequences are SNHLY and FYNNEI. CDR3 sequence (DNA): TGTGCCAGCAGCTCCGGGACGAAAAACATTCAGTACTTC. This gives the protein CASSSGTKNIQYF.

Here the CDR3 DNA reads TGCGCCAGCGCCTCCGCGGGGCCCACCGGGGAGCTGTTTTTT. Translated, it gives CASASAGPTGELFF. V gene TRBV5-1 combines with J gene TRBJ2-2; possible D gene TRBD2, 6 bases. From germline, CDR1 is SGHRS and CDR2 YFSETQ. The CDR3 runs 14 residues. Trimming removed 7 bases from V and 4 bases from J, with 14 bases in between.

Many counts were recorded for this clonotype. The chain links TRBV2 to TRBJ1-2; TRBD1 might be the D (6 bases). CDR1 is SNHLY, CDR2 FYNNEI, per germline. V was pared by 9 bases and J by 2 bases, with 13 bases between. The CDR3 spans 13 residues. The CDR3: CARDSTGNYGYTF. CDR3 DNA: TGTGCCAGGGATTCAACAGGGAACTATGGCTACACCTTC.

The count of this clonotype is one. A much more abundant neighbour one base away suggests this may be a read error. The chain has TRBV19 and TRBJ1-6; D perhaps matches TRBD1 (5 bases). The V end was cut by 11 bases, the J end by 9 bases, with 17 bases between. The CDR3 extends over 13 amino acids. CDR1 LNHDA and CDR2 SQIVND come from the germline V gene (reference sequence). The CDR3 protein is CAGTADRGSPLHF. CDR3 DNA: TGTGCCGGTACCGCCGACAGAGGTTCACCCCTCCACTTT. The variable domain in full, with the rest retrieved from reference TRBV19 and TRBJ1-6, is DGGITQSPKYLFRKEGQNVTLSCEQNLNHDAMYWYRQDPGQGLRLIYYSQIVNDFQKGDIAEGYSVSREKKESFPLTVTSAQKNPTAFYLCAGTADRGSPLHFGNGTRLTVT.

This clonotype was detected a few times. This chain uses TRBV20-1 with TRBJ1-2; D remains ambiguous. The CDR3 sequence is 14 residues long. Germline CDR1 and CDR2: DFQATT and SNEGSKA (reference sequence). Trimming removed 1 base from V and 4 bases from J, with 13 bases in between. The CDR3 here is CSARVERGSYGYTF. The CDR3 coding sequence is TGCAGTGCTAGAGTGGAGCGGGGATCCTATGGCTACACCTTC.

V and J are TRBV2 and TRBJ2-2, with no clear D. The CDR3 has 11 amino acids. The germline CDR1 and CDR2 sequences are SNHLY and FYNNEI. V lost 6 bases, J lost 6 bases, and 5 bases lay in between. The CDR3 loop is CASSRPGELFF. CDR3 DNA sequence: TGTGCCAGCAGCCGACCCGGGGAGCTGTTTTTT.

This clonotype has a count of ten or more. This chain joins TRBV6-6 and TRBJ1-1, with D uncertain. V was pared by 3 bases and J by 3 bases, with 8 bases between. This CDR3 spans 13 amino acids. Per germline, CDR1 MNHNY and CDR2 SVGAGI (reference sequence). CDR3 DNA: TGTGCCAGCAGTTATCGAGGAGACACTGAAGCTTTCTTT. Its protein product is CASSYRGDTEAFF.

This clonotype was seen only a few times. The chain recombines TRBV5-4 with TRBJ2-7, with 7 bases fitting TRBD1. The V segment lost 0 bases and the J segment 3 bases; nucleotides outside the gene matches: 6. The CDR3 is 15 amino acids. Looked up from germline, CDR1 is SGHNT and CDR2 is YYREEE (reference sequence). The CDR3 protein is CASSLAGTESYEQYF. CDR3 DNA sequence: TGTGCCAGCAGCTTGGCTGGGACAGAGAGCTACGAGCAGTACTTC.

This clonotype occurred many times. The chain is built from TRBV20-1 and TRBJ2-1; TRBD2 matches 8 bases. With V trimmed by 3 bases and J by 3 bases, 10 bases remained unmatched. The CDR3 extends over 16 amino acids. Germline V CDR1 and CDR2: DFQATT, SNEGSKA (reference sequence). The CDR3 region is CSARAMREDFYNEQFF. The CDR3 DNA is TGCAGTGCTAGGGCTATGCGGGAGGATTTCTACAATGAGCAGTTCTTC.

This clonotype showed up many times. This sequence joins TRBV6-2 or TRBV6-3 and TRBJ2-7, with D possibly TRBD1 on 5 matching bases. Germline CDR1 reads MNHEY; CDR2 reads SVGEGT. Trimming left V 10 bases short and J 5 bases short, with 21 bases between. The CDR3 spans 14 residues. The CDR3 sequence is CATYQAVWGDEQYF. In DNA, the CDR3 is TGTGCCACCTACCAGGCTGTCTGGGGCGACGAGCAGTACTTC.

This clonotype was seen more than once but under ten times. The rearrangement links TRBV5-6 to TRBJ1-2; tentative D call: TRBD1 (6 bases). CDR1 and CDR2 from the germline V gene are SGHDT and YYEEEE. V lost 4 bases and J lost 3, with 19 bases in between. The CDR3 length is 16 residues. The CDR3 loop reads CASSPIGGWRDYGYTF. DNA for the CDR3: TGTGCCAGCAGCCCTATAGGGGGGTGGAGGGACTATGGCTACACCTTC. Filled out from reference TRBV5-6 and TRBJ1-2, the complete variable domain reads DAGVTQSPTHLIKTRGQQVTLRCSPKSGHDTVSWYQQALGQGPQFIFQYYEEEERQRGNFPDRFSGHQFPNYSSELNVNALLLGDSALYLCASSPIGGWRDYGYTFGSGTRLTVV.

Ten or more counts support this clonotype. This chain links TRBV25-1 with TRBJ2-7; 9 nucleotides align to TRBD1. CDR1 is MGHDK, CDR2 SYGVNS, per germline. This CDR3 comprises 16 residues. Trimming at V came to 4 bases and at J to 3 bases, leaving 10 bases not matched to a gene. The CDR3 region has the DNA TGTGCCAGCAGTGTCCTGAGTGGGACAGGGATCTACGAGCAGTACTTC. Translating gives CASSVLSGTGIYEQYF.

In its sample, this clonotype was seen many times. This chain joins TRBV5-1 and TRBJ2-3; D possibly uses TRBD1 or TRBD2 (6 bases each). The CDR3 runs to 15 residues. Germline CDR1 is SGHRS and CDR2 is YFSETQ. Trimming pared 5 bases from V and 2 bases from J, leaving 15 bases between. The CDR3, as DNA: TGCGCCAGCAGGGAGGCCGGGGGCACCACAGATACGCAGTATTTT. It is translated as CASREAGGTTDTQYF.

This clonotype was recorded many times. This sequence joins TRBV5-1 and TRBJ2-5; TRBD2 is a possible D gene (6 bases). The germline gives CDR1 SGHRS, CDR2 YFSETQ. The CDR3 has 14 amino acids. With 6 bases removed from V and 4 bases from J, the gap between germline ends came to 16 bases. In DNA form, the CDR3 reads TGCGCCAGCACCTCTGGCGGGGTGGGAGAGACCCAGTACTTC. Its translation is CASTSGGVGETQYF.

This clonotype was seen many times. CDR3 nucleotides: TGTGCCAGCAGCTTACTGGGGGGAGCGAAGATTGAGCAGTTCTTC. Translation gives CASSLLGGAKIEQFF. This rearrangement joins TRBV7-2 to TRBJ2-1; TRBD2 might be the D (6 bases). The germline V gene has CDR1 SGHTA and CDR2 FQGNSA. The CDR3 covers 15 residues. V was clipped by 2 bases and J by 9 bases, with 17 bases between them.